The clone carrying this T cell receptor beta chain is judged large. This CDR3 contains 16 residues. Per the germline V gene, CDR1 is SGHRS and CDR2 is YFSETQ. The V gene lost 0 bases and the J gene lost 6 bases, with 17 bases spanning the gap. The data stem from a study of tissue T cells after allogeneic stem cell transplantation. Sequenced by immunoSEQ multiplex PCR; TCRdb stores in-frame clones only, minus some. Of around 5,000 clones in the sample, nearly 70% were seen once. The chain has TRBV5-1 and TRBJ2-3; D is undetermined. The TCR was taken from a female donor of 60 years or more with lung cancer. Sequenced here: tissue from the colon, sampled at autopsy. For the CDR3, the DNA is TGCGCCAGCAGCTTGGGGTTCGATACTCCCGGCGATACGCAGTATTTT. The encoded protein is CASSLGFDTPGDTQYF.